This T cell receptor beta chain came from a study of blood T cell repertoires in COVID-19. The V and J ends lost 5 bases and 2 bases, in that order; junction bases with no gene match: 5. The CDR3 has 17 amino acids. Germline assignment: CDR1 MDHEN and CDR2 SYDVKM. Clones were sequenced by immunoSEQ multiplex PCR, and TCRdb holds only the in-frame ones, with some missing. The table shows around 150,000 clones, with 84% occurring only once. The origin of this receptor is a man in his thirties or forties with COVID-19, enrolled during active disease. What was sequenced was peripheral blood. V usage is TRBV28 and J usage is TRBJ2-1, with 14 positions matching TRBD2. In DNA form, the CDR3 reads TGTGCCAGCAGTCCGGGACTAGCGGGAGCCCCCTACAATGAGCAGTTCTTC. Residues: CASSPGLAGAPYNEQFF.